This passage covers 11 T cell receptor beta chains from one sample sequenced in a study of T cells in Graves' hyperthyroidism and ophthalmopathy. There were TCR beta CDR3 regions amplified from RNA transcripts. The TCR CDR3 was amplified in a first-round RT-PCR using the HTBI primer set. Via MiXCR, TCRdb re-called the multiplex PCR reads, giving one row per CDR3 protein. The sample lists 750,000 to 900,000 distinct CDR3 sequences, roughly 40% occurring once. Input material: blood. The receptors originated from a man between 18 and 29 years old with Graves' hyperthyroidism.

The genes are TRBV7-1 and TRBJ1-5, with D possibly TRBD1 on 6 matching bases. TRBV7-1 is assigned to the ORF class and has an uncertain function. The length of the CDR3 is 15 residues. V lost 3 bases to trimming and J lost 7 bases, with 16 bases between them. CDR3 protein: CASSSDSQGWQPQHF. DNA for the CDR3: TGTGCCAGCAGCTCCGACTCTCAGGGGTGGCAGCCCCAGCATTTT.

This clonotype has a handful of counts. This chain uses TRBV6-1 with TRBJ1-1; TRBD1 matches 7 bases. In germline, CDR1 is MNHNS, CDR2 SASEGT. The CDR3 runs to 17 residues. The J segment lost 0 bases and the V segment lost 6 bases, leaving 13 bases of the junction unmatched. The CDR3 reads CASSQERPGGLNTEAFF. The DNA of the CDR3 is TGTGCCAGCAGCCAAGAACGTCCAGGGGGGCTGAACACTGAAGCTTTCTTT.

This clonotype was recorded many times. The chain couples TRBV7-9 to TRBJ2-5, with 9 bases aligning to TRBD2. CDR3 size: 17 residues. Germline-derived CDR1 and CDR2 are SEHNR and FQNEAQ (reference sequence). V dropped 0 bases and J dropped 5; count of bases not matched to a gene: 10. The CDR3 DNA is TGTGCCAGCAGCTTAGCGCTGGGCGGGGGGGCCCTGGAGACCCAGTACTTC. This gives the protein CASSLALGGGALETQYF.

The V call is TRBV10-3, the J call TRBJ1-6; 12 bases align to TRBD1. The CDR3 totals 15 residues. Germline V lookup: CDR1 ENHRY, CDR2 SYGVKD. Trimming cost V 10 bases and J 8 bases; bases outside gene matches: 9. Here the CDR3 DNA reads TGTGCCAGTCGGGACAGGGGGCGGTGGGATTCACCCCTCCACTTT. The encoded protein is CASRDRGRWDSPLHF.

This clonotype was counted at least ten times. V and J are TRBV14 and TRBJ1-1, with D perhaps matching TRBD1 (6 bases). The CDR3 contains 13 residues. The germline gives CDR1 SGHDN, CDR2 FVKESK. Trimming shortened V by 4 bases and J by 6 bases, and 12 bases separated the two germline ends. For the CDR3, the DNA is TGTGCCAGCAGCCCGTTGGACAGAGCTGAAGCTTTCTTT. Encoded protein: CASSPLDRAEAFF.

This clonotype was recorded at least ten times. The chain joins TRBV29-1 to TRBJ1-3; D ambiguous. V lost 2 bases and J lost 0, with 5 bases in between. There are 13 residues in the CDR3. Germline CDR1 SQVTM, CDR2 ANQGSEA. The CDR3 DNA reads TGCAGCGTTGAACAAAACTCTGGAAACACCATATATTTT. This gives the protein CSVEQNSGNTIYF.

The table lists this clonotype with a few counts. The chain couples TRBV7-9 to TRBJ2-5; either TRBD1 or TRBD2 may supply D (5 bases each). V was pared by 5 bases and J by 3 bases, with 16 bases between. The CDR3 has 15 amino acids. The germline CDR1 and CDR2 sequences are SEHNR and FQNEAQ (reference sequence). The CDR3 spells CASSPPGTSKETQYF. The DNA for the CDR3 is TGTGCCAGCAGCCCGCCCGGGACCTCGAAAGAGACCCAGTACTTC.

This clonotype was detected only a few times. The rearrangement uses TRBV20-1 and TRBJ2-7; D gene uncertain. Trimming took 3 bases from V and 0 from J, leaving 9 bases between them. Germline-derived CDR1 and CDR2 are DFQATT and SNEGSKA (reference sequence). The CDR3 is 13 amino acids. The CDR3 loop is CSARRSLSYEQYF. For the CDR3, the DNA is TGCAGTGCTAGGCGGTCTCTCTCCTACGAGCAGTACTTC.

The sample holds many counts of this clonotype. The chain joins TRBV29-1 to TRBJ1-3, with 8 bases fitting TRBD1. V gave up 6 bases and J gave up 3 bases; unmatched junction bases: 10. The CDR3 has 15 amino acids. Germline values: CDR1 SQVTM, CDR2 ANQGSEA. The CDR3 sequence is CSVGTGTGYGNTIYF. The CDR3 nucleotides are TGCAGCGTCGGCACCGGGACAGGTTATGGAAACACCATATATTTT.

This clonotype was recorded once. This may come from a read error, since a much larger clone is one base off. J is TRBJ1-1 and V is TRBV29-1; D is unclear. The germline V gene has CDR1 SQVTM and CDR2 ANQGSEA. CDR3 length: 10 amino acids. The CDR3 DNA is TGCAGCGCCGAGGGTACTGGAGCTTTCTTT. This sequence encodes CSAEGTGAFF.

This rearrangement joins TRBV10-2 to TRBJ1-1, with D possibly matching TRBD1 (5 bases). The CDR3 consists of 17 residues. Trimming cost V 0 bases and J 0 bases, with 14 bases left between them. CDR1 and CDR2 from the germline V gene are WSHSY and SAAADI. CDR3 sequence: CASSESKAGRLNTEAFF. The DNA for the CDR3 is TGCGCCAGCAGTGAGTCGAAGGCAGGGAGATTGAACACTGAAGCTTTCTTT.